This TCR beta chain was found in a study of glioma-infiltrating T cells after dendritic cell vaccination. Study outcomes and limitations: No direct clonality-survival link was found; a diverse polyclonal response may matter.

TCRdb's table, derived via immunoSEQ multiplex PCR, lists solely in-frame clones and lacks some. The repertoire holds 90,000 or so clones, with 75% to 85% as singletons. The time point: after dendritic cell vaccination, including at tumor progression/relapse. About this clone: What it recognizes is unknown.

Between the trimmed V and J ends, which lost 5 bases and 8 bases, there was a span of 13 bases. The CDR3 has 13 amino acids. The germline V gene has CDR1 MNHEY and CDR2 SVGAGI. Here the sequenced sample was blood, taken after dendritic cell vaccination. The chain employs TRBV6-5 and TRBJ1-5; D possibly corresponds to TRBD1 (6 bases). The sequence came from a human donor with glioblastoma. CDR3 residues: CASSITGTEPQHF. CDR3 sequence (DNA): TGTGCCAGCAGTATAACAGGGACGGAGCCCCAGCATTTT.